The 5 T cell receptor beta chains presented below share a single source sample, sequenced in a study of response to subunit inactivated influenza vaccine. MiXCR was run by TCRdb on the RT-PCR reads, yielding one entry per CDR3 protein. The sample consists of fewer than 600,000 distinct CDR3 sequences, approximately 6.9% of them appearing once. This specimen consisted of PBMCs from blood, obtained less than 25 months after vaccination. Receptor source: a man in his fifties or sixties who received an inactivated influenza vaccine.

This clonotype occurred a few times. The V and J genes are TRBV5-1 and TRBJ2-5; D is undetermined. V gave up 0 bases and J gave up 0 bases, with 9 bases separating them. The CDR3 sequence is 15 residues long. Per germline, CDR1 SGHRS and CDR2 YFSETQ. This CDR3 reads CASSLGGRNQETQYF. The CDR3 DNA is TGCGCCAGCAGCTTGGGTGGCAGGAACCAAGAGACCCAGTACTTC.

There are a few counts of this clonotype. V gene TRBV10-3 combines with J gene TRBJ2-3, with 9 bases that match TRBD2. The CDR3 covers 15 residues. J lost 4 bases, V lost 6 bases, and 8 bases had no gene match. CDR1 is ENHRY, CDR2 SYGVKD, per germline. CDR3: CAIRNSGGQPDTQYF. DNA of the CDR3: TGTGCCATCAGAAATAGCGGGGGCCAACCAGATACGCAGTATTTT.

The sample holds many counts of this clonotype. The CDR3 reads CASSQGGVTSLAGGNTGELFF. The CDR3 DNA is TGCGCCAGCAGCCAAGGAGGTGTGACCTCGCTAGCGGGGGGGAACACCGGGGAGCTGTTTTTT. The chain employs TRBV4-1 and TRBJ2-2; 11 bases align to TRBD2. The germline CDR1 and CDR2 sequences are MGHRA and YSYEKL. CDR3 size: 21 residues. The V and J ends lost 1 base and 1 base, in that order; junction bases with no gene match: 14.

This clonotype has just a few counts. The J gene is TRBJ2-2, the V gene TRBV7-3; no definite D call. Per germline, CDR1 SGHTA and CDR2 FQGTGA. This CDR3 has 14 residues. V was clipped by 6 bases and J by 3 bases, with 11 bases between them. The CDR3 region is CASRPAADTGELFF. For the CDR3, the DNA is TGTGCCAGCAGACCCGCGGCAGACACCGGGGAGCTGTTTTTT.

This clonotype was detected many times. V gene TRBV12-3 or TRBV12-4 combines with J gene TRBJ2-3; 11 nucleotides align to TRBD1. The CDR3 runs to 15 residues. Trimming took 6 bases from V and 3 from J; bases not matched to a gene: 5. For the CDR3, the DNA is TGTGCCAGCAGCCCGGGACAGGGGGTGACAGATACGCAGTATTTT. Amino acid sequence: CASSPGQGVTDTQYF.